These T cell receptor beta chains were read from a single sample in a study of cytomegalovirus exposure and HLA in healthy donors. Here immunoSEQ multiplex PCR was the method, and the copy in TCRdb shows in-frame clones only, minus some. This sample has 120,000 or so clones; over 75% occur once, and the top ten carry around 1.4%. The specimen was PBMCs. All receptors come from a woman aged 18-29 years in good health and CMV-seronegative. Both conserved end residues are part of each CDR3. A D gene is named only where the DNA matches it firmly. Size is stated for part of the rows, as once, few or many counts, or as a class when the clone is expanded.

clone_size: .
v_call: TRBV4-1
j_call: TRBJ2-2
d_call: .
cdr3_aa: CASSPPRDTGELFF
cdr3_nt: TGCGCCAGCAGCCCCCCCCGGGATACCGGGGAGCTGTTTTTT

clone_size: .
v_call: TRBV5-5
j_call: TRBJ1-1
d_call: .
cdr3_aa: CASSLVGVNTEAFF
cdr3_nt: TGTGCCAGCAGCTTGGTAGGGGTGAACACTGAAGCTTTCTTT

clone_size: .
v_call: TRBV29-1
j_call: TRBJ2-7
d_call: .
cdr3_aa: CSVGGGLYEQYF
cdr3_nt: TGCAGCGTTGGCGGAGGGTTATACGAGCAGTACTTC

clone_size: .
v_call: TRBV6-1
j_call: TRBJ1-1
d_call: .
cdr3_aa: CASSDGHPNTEAFF
cdr3_nt: TGTGCCAGCAGTGACGGACACCCGAACACTGAAGCTTTCTTT

clone_size: .
v_call: TRBV7-2
j_call: TRBJ1-4
d_call: TRBD1
cdr3_aa: CASSRNRGSGGSEKLFF
cdr3_nt: TGTGCCAGCAGCCGCAATCGTGGTTCAGGGGGCAGTGAAAAACTGTTTTTT

clone_size: .
v_call: TRBV19
j_call: TRBJ1-2
d_call: .
cdr3_aa: CASSIQQQYGYTF
cdr3_nt: TGTGCCAGTAGTATTCAACAGCAGTATGGCTACACCTTC

clone_size: .
v_call: TRBV30
j_call: TRBJ1-1
d_call: .
cdr3_aa: CAWSSRGGWTEAFF
cdr3_nt: TGTGCCTGGAGTTCCCGGGGGGGGTGGACTGAAGCTTTCTTT

clone_size: .
v_call: TRBV11-1
j_call: TRBJ1-2
d_call: .
cdr3_aa: CASSPRSPGQRFYGYTF
cdr3_nt: TGTGCCAGCAGCCCCCGGTCGCCGGGACAAAGATTCTATGGCTACACCTTC

clone_size: .
v_call: TRBV25-1
j_call: TRBJ1-2
d_call: TRBD1
cdr3_aa: CASSEYGQGGYTF
cdr3_nt: TGTGCCAGCAGTGAATACGGACAGGGGGGCTACACCTTC

clone_size: .
v_call: TRBV23-1
j_call: TRBJ2-5
d_call: TRBD1
cdr3_aa: CASKEPGQRGPQETQYF
cdr3_nt: TGCGCCAGCAAAGAACCGGGACAGAGAGGGCCACAAGAGACCCAGTACTTC

clone_size: few
v_call: TRBV27
j_call: TRBJ2-6
d_call: .
cdr3_aa: CASSLSLGRGSSGANVLTF
cdr3_nt: TGTGCCAGCAGTTTGAGTTTAGGCAGGGGTAGCTCTGGGGCCAACGTCCTGACTTTC

clone_size: .
v_call: TRBV6-5
j_call: TRBJ1-1
d_call: TRBD1
cdr3_aa: CASSRTGGNTEAFF
cdr3_nt: TGTGCCAGTTCCCGGACAGGCGGTAACACTGAAGCTTTCTTT

clone_size: .
v_call: TRBV27
j_call: TRBJ1-6
d_call: TRBD1
cdr3_aa: CASRRTGTWGRPLHF
cdr3_nt: TGTGCCAGCAGACGGACAGGGACGTGGGGGCGGCCCCTCCACTTT

clone_size: .
v_call: TRBV5-1
j_call: TRBJ1-1
d_call: .
cdr3_aa: CASSLMNGEAFF
cdr3_nt: TGCGCCAGCAGCTTGATGAACGGTGAAGCTTTCTTT

clone_size: .
v_call: TRBV5-8
j_call: TRBJ1-1
d_call: .
cdr3_aa: CASSLEWETEAFF
cdr3_nt: TGTGCCAGCAGCTTGGAATGGGAGACTGAAGCTTTCTTT

clone_size: .
v_call: TRBV28
j_call: TRBJ2-2
d_call: .
cdr3_aa: CASSLGQWGTGELFF
cdr3_nt: TGTGCCAGCAGTTTAGGACAGTGGGGGACCGGGGAGCTGTTTTTT

clone_size: .
v_call: TRBV30
j_call: TRBJ1-1
d_call: .
cdr3_aa: CAWSVSPTANTEAFF
cdr3_nt: TGTGCCTGGAGTGTAAGTCCGACAGCGAACACTGAAGCTTTCTTT

clone_size: .
v_call: TRBV5-8
j_call: TRBJ1-1
d_call: .
cdr3_aa: CASSLAGGIANTEAFF
cdr3_nt: TGTGCCAGCAGCTTGGCGGGGGGGATCGCGAACACTGAAGCTTTCTTT

clone_size: .
v_call: TRBV10-2
j_call: TRBJ2-7
d_call: .
cdr3_aa: CASSGGERSYEQYF
cdr3_nt: TGCGCCAGCTCTGGAGGGGAGCGGTCCTACGAGCAGTACTTC

clone_size: .
v_call: TRBV30
j_call: TRBJ1-3
d_call: TRBD1
cdr3_aa: CAWSVPGTALSGNTIYF
cdr3_nt: TGTGCCTGGAGTGTCCCTGGGACAGCCCTTTCTGGAAACACCATATATTTT

clone_size: .
v_call: TRBV11-2
j_call: TRBJ1-2
d_call: .
cdr3_aa: CASSLGVNYGYTF
cdr3_nt: TGTGCCAGCAGCTTAGGAGTTAACTATGGCTACACCTTC

clone_size: .
v_call: TRBV9
j_call: TRBJ1-2
d_call: .
cdr3_aa: CASSVQGTYGYTF
cdr3_nt: TGTGCCAGCAGCGTACAGGGGACCTATGGCTACACCTTC

clone_size: .
v_call: TRBV5-4
j_call: TRBJ2-7
d_call: .
cdr3_aa: CASSWARPPYEQYF
cdr3_nt: TGTGCCAGCAGCTGGGCCAGGCCCCCCTACGAGCAGTACTTC

clone_size: .
v_call: TRBV11-3
j_call: TRBJ2-1
d_call: TRBD2
cdr3_aa: CASSSDALAGNEQFF
cdr3_nt: TGTGCCAGCAGCTCCGACGCTCTAGCGGGCAATGAGCAGTTCTTC

clone_size: few
v_call: TRBV6-5
j_call: TRBJ1-1
d_call: .
cdr3_aa: CASKTNRDNTEAFF
cdr3_nt: TGTGCCAGCAAGACAAACAGGGATAACACTGAAGCTTTCTTT

clone_size: .
v_call: TRBV5-6
j_call: TRBJ1-5
d_call: .
cdr3_aa: CASSFGLSNQPQHF
cdr3_nt: TGTGCCAGCAGCTTCGGGTTGAGCAATCAGCCCCAGCATTTT

clone_size: .
v_call: TRBV5-1
j_call: TRBJ2-7
d_call: .
cdr3_aa: CASSLAPGANEQYF
cdr3_nt: TGCGCCAGCAGCTTGGCTCCTGGAGCCAACGAGCAGTACTTC

clone_size: few
v_call: TRBV4-2
j_call: TRBJ1-6
d_call: TRBD1
cdr3_aa: CASSQEGGVYNSPLHF
cdr3_nt: TGTGCCAGCAGCCAAGAAGGGGGCGTCTATAATTCACCCCTCCACTTT

clone_size: .
v_call: TRBV27
j_call: TRBJ1-1
d_call: .
cdr3_aa: CASSFGQPPAEAFF
cdr3_nt: TGTGCCAGCAGCTTCGGACAGCCTCCCGCTGAAGCTTTCTTT

clone_size: .
v_call: TRBV7-6
j_call: TRBJ2-1
d_call: .
cdr3_aa: CASSLEGLARNEQFF
cdr3_nt: TGTGCCAGCAGCTTAGAAGGCCTAGCAAGGAATGAGCAGTTCTTC

clone_size: few
v_call: TRBV29-1
j_call: TRBJ1-3
d_call: .
cdr3_aa: CSAAPSSGNTIYF
cdr3_nt: TGCAGCGCCGCACCGAGCTCTGGAAACACCATATATTTT